The clone carrying this T cell receptor (beta chain) was seen many times. The length of the CDR3 is 14 residues. Germline-derived CDR1 and CDR2 are MNHEY and SMNVEV (reference sequence). V dropped 2 bases and J dropped 3 bases, with 11 bases sitting between them. TCRdb reanalysed the RACE reads using MiXCR and keeps one entry per CDR3 protein. The table has tens of thousands of distinct CDR3 sequences, around 10% seen once. The time point: patch test 3, about 24 weeks after DPC sensitization. Indicated treatment: therapeutic diphenylcyclopropenone sensitization with weekly scalp DPC. The data belong to a study of human T cells and chemical hapten exposure.

The gene calls are TRBV27 and TRBJ2-7, with D perhaps TRBD1 (6 bases). The material sequenced was whole blood, taken in connection with sensitization to the hapten diphenylcyclopropenone (DPC). The source of this sequence is a woman between 50 and 59 years old with alopecia areata. Some clones in this sample may be carry-over from other donors' samples. The DNA for the CDR3 is TGTGCCAGCAGTTTAAAGTCCAGGGGCTACGAGCAGTACTTC. It yields the protein CASSLKSRGYEQYF.